These 10 T cell receptor beta chains share one sample of origin, sequenced in a study of cytotoxic CD8 clonotypes in ibrutinib-treated CLL. The method was immunoSEQ multiplex PCR; TCRdb's version includes in-frame clones alone and lacks a portion of them. The table shows 150,000 or so clones, with approximately 80% occurring only once. Sequences were derived from PBMCs, sampled after 24 months of ibrutinib treatment. The source is a human donor with chronic lymphocytic leukemia.

This rearrangement joins TRBV7-9 to TRBJ1-6; D ambiguous. Germline CDR1 is SEHNR and CDR2 is FQNEAQ (reference sequence). The CDR3 is made up of 14 amino acids. Trimming shortened V by 3 bases and J by 7 bases, and 10 bases separated the two germline ends. The CDR3 DNA reads TGTGCCAGCAGCTTTAACCGACACAATTCACCCCTCCACTTT. Translated: CASSFNRHNSPLHF.

Concerning this clone itself: At one boundary the junction diverges from the germline segment, which might be a read error. This chain joins TRBV4-3 and TRBJ1-4, with 11 nucleotides matching TRBD1. The CDR3 loop spans 16 amino acids. The germline CDR1 and CDR2 sequences are LGHNA and YSLEER. The CDR3 loop reads CASSRDSPGQGVKLVF. The CDR3 bases are TGCGCCAGCAGCCGAGACTCCCCGGGACAGGGGGTAAAGCTGGTTTTT.

The chain couples TRBV9 to TRBJ2-7; 8 positions match TRBD1. CDR1 and CDR2 from the germline V gene are SGDLS and YYNGEE. After removal of 4 bases from V and 0 bases from J, the junction contained 3 bases not matched to a gene. The length of the CDR3 is 14 residues. The CDR3 is CASSSDRASYEQYF. The CDR3 coding sequence is TGTGCCAGCAGCTCGGACAGGGCCTCCTACGAGCAGTACTTC.

The gene calls are TRBV5-4 and TRBJ1-2; D gene unclear. CDR1 is SGHNT, CDR2 YYREEE, per germline (reference sequence). The V and J ends lost 4 bases and 6 bases respectively, with 13 bases between them. The CDR3 has 13 residues. The CDR3 sequence is CASSHPGEDGYTF. CDR3 bases: TGTGCCAGCAGCCACCCGGGTGAGGATGGCTACACCTTC.

The V and J genes are TRBV11-3 and TRBJ2-7; D gene unclear. The CDR3 covers 13 residues. CDR1 SGHNT and CDR2 YENEEA come from the germline V gene. Trimming stripped 1 base from V and 3 bases from J, with 7 bases between. CDR3 region: CASSLGPNYEQYF. The CDR3 bases are TGTGCCAGCAGCTTAGGACCCAACTACGAGCAGTACTTC.

The chain is built from TRBV7-2 and TRBJ2-3, with D tentatively TRBD1 (6 bases). CDR3 length: 14 residues. V shed 5 bases and J shed 0 bases, with 9 bases lying between them. CDR1 is SGHTA, CDR2 FQGNSA, per germline. CDR3: CASSQDSSTDTQYF. CDR3 DNA sequence: TGTGCCAGCAGCCAGGACAGTAGCACAGATACGCAGTATTTT.

The CDR3 here is CASSLGRVGTGELFF. The CDR3 region has the DNA TGTGCCAGCAGCTTAGGCAGGGTGGGGACCGGGGAGCTGTTTTTT. The rearrangement joins TRBV7-2 to TRBJ2-2; D possibly corresponds to TRBD1 (5 bases). Per the germline V gene, CDR1 is SGHTA and CDR2 is FQGNSA. This CDR3 region has 15 residues. The V and J ends lost 1 base and 5 bases respectively, with 11 bases between them. The variable domain in full, completed from reference TRBV7-2 and TRBJ2-2, reads GAGVSQSPSNKVTEKGKDVELRCDPISGHTALYWYRQSLGQGLEFLIYFQGNSAPDKSGLPSDRFSAERTGGSVSTLTIQRTQQEDSAVYLCASSLGRVGTGELFFGEGSRLTVL.

This sequence joins TRBV7-2 and TRBJ2-1; tentatively, D is TRBD2 (6 bases). V shed 1 base and J shed 5 bases, with 15 bases lying between them. Per germline, CDR1 SGHTA and CDR2 FQGNSA. The CDR3 spans 16 residues. CDR3 loop: CASSLGTGSGNNEQFF. CDR3 DNA: TGTGCCAGCAGCTTAGGTACAGGTAGCGGCAACAATGAGCAGTTCTTC.

Concerning this clone: Other nucleotide sequences from this sample produce the same CDR3. The chain combines TRBV30 with TRBJ1-5; D uncertain. CDR1 is GTSNPN, CDR2 SVGIG, per germline (reference sequence). This CDR3 region has 13 residues. V lost 0 bases, J lost 1 base, and 4 bases lay in between. The CDR3 nucleotides read TGTGCCTGGAGTGTACAAAGCAATCAGCCCCAGCATTTT. It encodes CAWSVQSNQPQHF.

This chain links TRBV7-2 with TRBJ2-2; either TRBD1 or TRBD2 may fit D (5 bases each). This CDR3 region has 18 residues. The ends were cut back, 1 base at V and 4 bases at J, with 19 bases in the middle. Germline assignment: CDR1 SGHTA and CDR2 FQGNSA. CDR3 coding DNA: TGTGCCAGCAGCTTAGTTCCCCGGGGCGCGGTTTTCACCGGGGAGCTGTTTTTT. It specifies CASSLVPRGAVFTGELFF.